What follows describes a single T cell receptor (beta chain). There are 13 residues in the CDR3. Per germline, CDR1 ENHRY and CDR2 SYGVKD. Losses at the gene ends were 3 bases for V and 5 bases for J; bases not matched to a gene: 3. This entry belongs to a study of shared clonotypes between healthy human individuals. The repertoire was sequenced with immunoSEQ multiplex PCR; TCRdb's copy has only in-frame clones and lacks some. The sample carries roughly 2.2 million clones, about 92% recorded once. The TCR sequence derives from a man between 18 and 35 years old in good health. Some clones in this sample may be carry-over from other donors' samples. The J gene is TRBJ2-7, the V gene TRBV10-3; 8 nucleotides agree with TRBD1. Material: naive CD4+ T cells from PBMCs. Subset reported: CD45RA+ positively selected. The CDR3 sequence: CAISDGQGHEQYF. CDR3 nucleotide sequence: TGTGCCATCAGTGATGGACAGGGCCACGAGCAGTACTTC.